A selection of T cell receptor beta chains follows, all from one sample in a study of beta chain features in type 1 diabetes. This table comes from immunoSEQ multiplex PCR, and its TCRdb copy is limited to in-frame clones, with some not included. The sample lists 500,000 to 800,000 clones; around an eighth were seen once. Sequencing input: naive CD4+ T cells from blood. These receptor sequences come from a man aged 25-45 years with type 1 diabetes. Both conserved end residues are part of each CDR3. The order of the fields is clone size, V gene, J gene, D gene, CDR3 protein, CDR3 DNA. The D gene is left open where the match is weak. Only some rows state a clone size, as once, few, many or a class for expanded clones.

few	TRBV6-5	TRBJ1-4	NA	CASSYSGAGEKLFF	TGTGCCAGCAGTTACTCCGGAGCGGGGGAAAAACTGTTTTTT
NA	TRBV7-2	TRBJ2-1	TRBD1	CASSRGGTGYNEQFF	TGTGCCAGCAGCCGAGGGGGGACAGGGTACAATGAGCAGTTCTTC
NA	TRBV10-3	TRBJ2-1	NA	CAISGGLSYNEQFF	TGTGCCATCAGCGGGGGCCTCTCCTACAATGAGCAGTTCTTC
NA	TRBV4-3	TRBJ2-1	NA	CASSALLGGEQFF	TGCGCCAGCAGCGCCTTGCTAGGGGGTGAGCAGTTCTTC
few	TRBV6-1	TRBJ2-5	TRBD1	CASSPGTGIETQYF	TGTGCCAGCAGTCCCGGGACAGGGATAGAGACCCAGTACTTC
few	TRBV19	TRBJ1-2	NA	CASSSRPPRQLNYGYTF	TGTGCCAGTAGCTCAAGACCCCCAAGGCAATTGAACTATGGCTACACCTTC
NA	TRBV29-1	TRBJ2-5	TRBD2	CSVASSSGGLETQYF	TGCAGCGTTGCCTCCAGTAGCGGGGGACTAGAGACCCAGTACTTC
NA	TRBV6-5	TRBJ2-1	NA	CASSYSAESNEQFF	TGTGCCAGCAGTTACTCGGCAGAGAGTAATGAGCAGTTCTTC
few	TRBV7-9	TRBJ1-1	TRBD1	CASIGTGHTEAFF	TGTGCCAGCATCGGGACAGGCCACACTGAAGCTTTCTTT
NA	TRBV18	TRBJ2-3	NA	CASSLSSTDTQYF	TGTGCCAGCTCATTATCTAGCACAGATACGCAGTATTTT
few	TRBV6-6	TRBJ1-2	TRBD1	CASSSSGTVGYTF	TGTGCCAGCAGTTCCTCCGGGACAGTCGGCTACACCTTC
NA	TRBV9	TRBJ1-5	NA	CASSVRKADAPQHF	TGTGCCAGCAGCGTACGAAAAGCTGACGCGCCCCAGCATTTT
NA	TRBV7-9	TRBJ1-4	NA	CASSFRESPAGKLFF	TGTGCCAGCAGCTTCAGGGAATCCCCGGCTGGAAAACTGTTTTTT
NA	TRBV25-1	TRBJ2-1	TRBD2	CASSEDEAGDNEQFF	TGTGCCAGCAGTGAAGACGAAGCGGGAGACAATGAGCAGTTCTTC
few	TRBV7-2	TRBJ2-7	NA	CASSFGDVYEQYF	TGTGCCAGCAGCTTTGGGGACGTCTACGAGCAGTACTTC
NA	TRBV18	TRBJ2-7	NA	CASSPRSSEQYF	TGTGCCAGCTCACCACGGAGTTCCGAGCAGTACTTC
few	TRBV9	TRBJ1-1	NA	CASSVRSTPGPRGTEAFF	TGTGCCAGCAGCGTAAGGTCCACTCCGGGACCCAGGGGCACTGAAGCTTTCTTT
NA	TRBV7-2	TRBJ2-1	TRBD2	CASSLEPTGGEQFF	TGTGCCAGCAGCTTAGAGCCGACGGGGGGAGAGCAGTTCTTC
few	TRBV5-1	TRBJ2-3	TRBD1	CASSSGQGLLDTQYF	TGCGCCAGCAGCTCCGGACAGGGGCTGTTAGATACGCAGTATTTT
few	TRBV28	TRBJ2-5	TRBD1	CASSFGTGQQETQYF	TGTGCCAGCAGTTTCGGGACAGGGCAACAAGAGACCCAGTACTTC
NA	TRBV18	TRBJ2-3	NA	CASSPGGTDTQYF	TGTGCCAGCTCACCAGGGGGTACAGATACGCAGTATTTT
NA	TRBV7-2	TRBJ2-1	NA	CASSTNRNEQFF	TGTGCCAGCAGCACAAACAGGAATGAGCAGTTCTTC
NA	TRBV11-2	TRBJ1-2	NA	CASSLGQGRNYGYTF	TGTGCCAGCAGCTTAGGCCAAGGGCGGAACTATGGCTACACCTTC
NA	TRBV7-2	TRBJ1-1	TRBD1	CASSLRQGVTEAFF	TGTGCCAGCAGCTTAAGACAGGGGGTCACTGAAGCTTTCTTT
few	TRBV20-1	TRBJ2-1	NA	CSAHPGHKFF	TGCAGTGCCCATCCGGGACATAAGTTCTTC
few	TRBV15	TRBJ2-3	NA	CATNDRGSSDTQYF	TGTGCCACCAATGACCGGGGGAGTTCGGATACGCAGTATTTT
NA	TRBV9	TRBJ1-5	NA	CASSVDPEGNQPQHF	TGTGCCAGCAGCGTAGATCCCGAAGGTAATCAGCCCCAGCATTTT
few	TRBV9	TRBJ2-3	NA	CASTRGYSTDTQYF	TGTGCCAGCACCCGAGGGTATAGCACAGATACGCAGTATTTT
few	TRBV7-9	TRBJ1-2	NA	CASSQAGYGYTF	TGTGCCAGCAGCCAGGCCGGATATGGCTACACCTTC
NA	TRBV18	TRBJ1-2	NA	CASSPGQNYGYTF	TGTGCCAGCTCACCCGGACAGAACTATGGCTACACCTTC
few	TRBV5-4	TRBJ1-6	NA	CASSLVGEGSPLHF	TGTGCCAGCAGCTTGGTGGGGGAGGGTTCACCCCTCCACTTT
NA	TRBV29-1	TRBJ1-2	NA	CSATARGAYGYTF	TGCAGCGCTACCGCAAGGGGCGCCTATGGCTACACCTTC
NA	TRBV10-3	TRBJ2-1	TRBD1	CAISGQGENEQFF	TGTGCCATCAGCGGACAGGGTGAGAATGAGCAGTTCTTC
NA	TRBV30	TRBJ2-5	TRBD2	CAGLAGLGETQYF	TGTGCCGGTTTAGCGGGGCTTGGGGAGACCCAGTACTTC
NA	TRBV4-1	TRBJ1-1	NA	CASSQGYTGNTEAFF	TGCGCCAGCAGCCAGGGCTATACAGGGAACACTGAAGCTTTCTTT
few	TRBV5-1	TRBJ2-1	TRBD2	CASSLAGLAGYNEQFF	TGCGCCAGCAGCTTGGCCGGGCTAGCGGGGTACAATGAGCAGTTCTTC
NA	TRBV4-2	TRBJ1-4	NA	CASSQEAANEKLFF	TGTGCCAGCAGCCAAGAAGCGGCTAATGAAAAACTGTTTTTT
NA	TRBV30	TRBJ2-2	NA	CAWSPRRDGELFF	TGTGCCTGGAGTCCGCGCAGGGACGGGGAGCTGTTTTTT
NA	TRBV30	TRBJ2-5	TRBD1	CAWSLGQGRETQYF	TGTGCCTGGAGTTTGGGACAGGGAAGAGAGACCCAGTACTTC
NA	TRBV5-4	TRBJ1-6	TRBD1	CASSVQTGTGVSPLHF	TGTGCCAGCAGCGTCCAGACCGGGACAGGGGTTTCACCCCTCCACTTT
NA	TRBV5-1	TRBJ2-3	NA	CASSLVLLGGDTQYF	TGCGCCAGCAGCTTGGTTCTCCTGGGGGGAGATACGCAGTATTTT
few	TRBV7-2	TRBJ1-1	NA	CASSVGTPEAFF	TGTGCCAGCAGCGTAGGGACCCCTGAAGCTTTCTTT
NA	TRBV25-1	TRBJ1-6	NA	CASRSDTLNSPLHF	TGTGCCAGCAGATCGGACACCTTAAATTCACCCCTCCACTTT
few	TRBV19	TRBJ2-1	NA	CASSIAHTKGKFF	TGTGCCAGTAGTATAGCCCACACCAAGGGAAAGTTCTTC
NA	TRBV5-4	TRBJ2-1	TRBD2	CASSLDSGGREQFF	TGTGCCAGCAGCCTGGATAGCGGGGGACGGGAGCAGTTCTTC
NA	TRBV2	TRBJ2-5	TRBD2	CASNSLAEETQYF	TGTGCCAGCAACTCACTAGCGGAAGAGACCCAGTACTTC
NA	TRBV30	TRBJ2-7	NA	CAWTQKQGPEQYF	TGTGCCTGGACCCAGAAACAGGGCCCCGAGCAGTACTTC
NA	TRBV2	TRBJ2-2	TRBD1	CASGGQYTGELFF	TGTGCCAGCGGGGGACAGTACACCGGGGAGCTGTTTTTT
NA	TRBV4-3	TRBJ2-3	TRBD2	CASSQATSGGAGTQYF	TGCGCCAGCAGCCAAGCGACTAGCGGGGGGGCGGGGACGCAGTATTTT
few	TRBV7-9	TRBJ2-5	TRBD1	CASSWGQEETQYF	TGTGCCAGCAGCTGGGGACAGGAAGAGACCCAGTACTTC
NA	TRBV28	TRBJ1-2	NA	CASSTPTTRGYTF	TGTGCCAGCAGCACTCCTACAACCCGGGGCTACACCTTC
NA	TRBV28	TRBJ1-2	NA	CASSLIGGTNGYTF	TGTGCCAGCAGTTTAATAGGCGGGACCAACGGCTACACCTTC
NA	TRBV10-2	TRBJ2-3	NA	CASSESQGSRSAQYF	TGCGCCAGCAGTGAGTCACAGGGCAGTCGATCGGCGCAGTATTTT
NA	TRBV5-4	TRBJ2-1	TRBD1	CASSLLGQGFYEQFF	TGTGCCAGCAGCTTGTTGGGACAGGGATTCTATGAGCAGTTCTTC
few	TRBV19	TRBJ1-1	TRBD1	CASKVTGYDTEAFF	TGTGCCAGTAAGGTGACAGGGTATGACACTGAAGCTTTCTTT
few	TRBV30	TRBJ2-7	NA	CAWSVEGYEQYF	TGTGCCTGGAGTGTAGAGGGGTACGAGCAGTACTTC
few	TRBV4-3	TRBJ2-6	NA	CASSHNRAGANVLTF	TGCGCCAGCAGCCACAACAGGGCTGGGGCCAACGTCCTGACTTTC
NA	TRBV6-1	TRBJ1-5	NA	CASSGTNQPQHF	TGTGCCAGCAGTGGGACAAATCAGCCCCAGCATTTT
few	TRBV30	TRBJ2-7	TRBD1	CASGTAYEQYF	TGTGCCTCTGGGACAGCCTACGAGCAGTACTTC